The 5 T cell receptor beta chains in this list originate from one sample, sequenced in a study of human T cells and chemical hapten exposure. Documented time point: patch test 2, 6 weeks after DPC sensitization. Treatment specified: therapeutic diphenylcyclopropenone sensitization with weekly scalp DPC. TCRdb fed the RACE reads into MiXCR, producing one record per CDR3 protein. The sample gives more than 85,000 distinct CDR3 sequences, roughly 11% of which show up once; around 2.1% is in the top ten. Sequenced here: whole blood, sampled in connection with sensitization to the hapten diphenylcyclopropenone (DPC). These receptors came from a middle-aged man with alopecia areata. Some clones in this sample may be carry-over from other donors' samples.

The V and J genes are TRBV6-2 or TRBV6-3 and TRBJ1-6; D remains unclear. Germline-derived CDR1 and CDR2 are MNHEY and SVGEGT. Trimming shortened V by 5 bases and J by 0 bases, and 8 bases separated the two germline ends. There are 15 residues in the CDR3. The CDR3 loop is CASSTGGSYNSPLHF. Here the CDR3 DNA reads TGTGCCAGCAGTACGGGAGGCTCCTATAATTCACCCCTCCACTTT.

This clonotype was counted at least ten times. This rearrangement joins TRBV6-5 to TRBJ2-5; 9 bases agree with TRBD2. V lost 2 bases to trimming and J lost 5 bases; unmatched junction nucleotides: 0. The germline V gene encodes CDR1 MNHEY and CDR2 SVGAGI. The CDR3 is 13 amino acids. The CDR3 nucleotides read TGTGCCAGCAGTTACCTAGCGGGGGAGACCCAGTACTTC. Encoded protein: CASSYLAGETQYF.

The rearrangement uses TRBV27 and TRBJ2-7; 12 bases align to TRBD2. Trimming removed 0 bases from V and 4 bases from J; junction bases left unmatched: 4. The germline gives CDR1 MNHEY, CDR2 SMNVEV (reference sequence). This CDR3 contains 16 residues. The CDR3 DNA sequence: TGTGCCAGCAGTTTATCCCTAGCGGGAGGGCCTTACGAGCAGTACTTC. As protein: CASSLSLAGGPYEQYF.

This clonotype was picked up a small number of times. The chain uses TRBV11-2 and TRBJ2-3; D not resolved. CDR3 length: 14 amino acids. The germline V gene encodes CDR1 SGHAT and CDR2 FQNNGV. The germline V and J ends were trimmed by 4 bases and 6 bases, with 14 bases remaining between them. The CDR3 loop is CASSSRFSKDTQYF. CDR3 nucleotides: TGTGCCAGCAGCTCCCGTTTCAGCAAGGATACGCAGTATTTT.

The chain couples TRBV5-4 to TRBJ2-5, with TRBD1 as a possible D gene (6 bases). Germline assignment: CDR1 SGHNT and CDR2 YYREEE (reference sequence). The CDR3 sequence is 16 residues long. V was cut by 5 bases and J by 4 bases, with 21 bases left in between. The CDR3 spells CASSFPHLGQRETQYF. In DNA form, the CDR3 reads TGTGCCAGCAGTTTCCCCCACCTAGGACAGAGAGAGACCCAGTACTTC.